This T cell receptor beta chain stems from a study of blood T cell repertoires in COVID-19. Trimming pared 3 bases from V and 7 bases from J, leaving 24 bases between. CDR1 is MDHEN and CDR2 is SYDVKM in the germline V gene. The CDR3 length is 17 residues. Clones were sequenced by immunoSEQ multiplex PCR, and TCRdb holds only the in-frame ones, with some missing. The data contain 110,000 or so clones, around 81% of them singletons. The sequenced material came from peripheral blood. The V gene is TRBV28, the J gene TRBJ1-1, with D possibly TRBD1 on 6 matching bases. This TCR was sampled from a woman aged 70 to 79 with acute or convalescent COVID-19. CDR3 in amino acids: CASSFPGEGTRFGEAFF. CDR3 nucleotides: TGTGCCAGCAGTTTCCCCGGGGAAGGGACAAGATTCGGTGAAGCTTTCTTT.